This TCR beta chain was profiled in a study of CD8 T cells in ankylosing spondylitis. General study findings and limits: Reportedly, disease-linked clones are significantly enriched in ankylosing spondylitis patients' matched synovial fluid. A CD8+ phenotype characterized the disease-linked clones, which were relatively rare in peripheral blood. A motif in TCR beta, a set of 8 or 9 highly homologous variants, appeared characteristic of ankylosing spondylitis blood.

This clonotype was counted many times. Its antigen is undetermined. It was by quantitative 5'-RACE with molecular barcodes that TCR beta libraries were made. One entry per CDR3 protein, called by TCRdb with MiXCR from the 5' RACE reads. The sample yields more than 150,000 distinct CDR3 sequences, around a tenth seen once. This sequence originates from a male donor with ankylosing spondylitis or in good health (not recorded which). Sequenced material: blood, either unsorted or a sorted T cell fraction (not recorded which).

The DNA of the CDR3 is TGTGCCAGCAGCCAAGTAGGCATAAGGATGAACACCGGGGAGCTGTTTTTT. The encoded protein is CASSQVGIRMNTGELFF. The chain uses TRBV14 and TRBJ2-2; D gene unclear. V was clipped by 1 base and J by 1 base, with 13 bases between them. The CDR3 has 17 amino acids. The V gene's germline CDR1 is SGHDN and CDR2 FVKESK.